The sample holds a few counts of the clone carrying this T cell receptor beta chain. Antigen unknown. The V segment lost 4 bases and the J segment 4 bases; nucleotides outside the gene matches: 3. The CDR3 consists of 14 residues. Germline V gene lookup returns CDR1 SGHTA and CDR2 FQGNSA. Combining a sample-barcoded 5' primer with a J-beta primer mix, a second PCR ran for about 7 to 12 cycles. TCRdb called the 5' RACE reads again in MiXCR, with one record for every CDR3 protein. This repertoire shows about 600,000 distinct CDR3 sequences, around half found once; its top ten account for roughly 25%. The data belong to a study of blood T cells in healthy people across ages. Notes on the study in general: PBMC samples, being unsorted, prevented any conclusive comparison of naive and antigen-experienced cells. Long-lived donors carried more naive CD4+ cells and greater diversity than aged donors.

The study isolated at least 6 million PBMCs from each sample. Sequenced sample: blood. The chain joins TRBV7-2 to TRBJ1-4; 7 bases match TRBD1. This receptor was identified in a man older than 75 in good health. CDR3 residues: CASSSQGGNEKLFF. The CDR3 DNA sequence: TGTGCCAGCAGCTCGCAGGGGGGTAATGAAAAACTGTTTTTT. Full variable domain (remainder filled in from reference TRBV7-2 and TRBJ1-4): GAGVSQSPSNKVTEKGKDVELRCDPISGHTALYWYRQSLGQGLEFLIYFQGNSAPDKSGLPSDRFSAERTGGSVSTLTIQRTQQEDSAVYLCASSSQGGNEKLFFGSGTQLSVL.